This T cell receptor (beta chain) was documented in a study of PD-1 blockade in classical Hodgkin lymphoma. The time point was: cycle 4 day 1 (C4D1), after more than five weeks of nivolumab. Relapses following autologous stem cell transplantation were seen in all patients, with brentuximab vedotin exposure varying. General study findings and limits: Newly diagnosed patients were reported to exhibit reduced baseline TCR diversity relative to healthy donors.

As concerns this clone: Antigen: not known.

The V gene lost 4 bases and the J gene lost 5 bases, with 22 bases spanning the gap. In germline, CDR1 is SGHDT, CDR2 YYEEEE. There are 17 residues in the CDR3. Sequencing was performed with immunoSEQ multiplex PCR; in TCRdb, only in-frame clones are kept and a portion is missing. Of tens of thousands of clones listed, just over 90% are singletons. The TCR originated in a human donor with classical Hodgkin lymphoma. V is TRBV5-6 and J is TRBJ1-5; D is perhaps TRBD1 (6 bases). The input for sequencing was peripheral blood mononuclear cells (PBMCs), taken before the fourth cycle of nivolumab. CDR3 nucleotide sequence: TGTGCCAGCAGCACGTTTGACAGGCTCGTGGTGGATCAGCCCCAGCATTTT. Residues: CASSTFDRLVVDQPQHF. Full variable domain (rest looked up from reference TRBV5-6 and TRBJ1-5): DAGVTQSPTHLIKTRGQQVTLRCSPKSGHDTVSWYQQALGQGPQFIFQYYEEEERQRGNFPDRFSGHQFPNYSSELNVNALLLGDSALYLCASSTFDRLVVDQPQHFGDGTRLSIL.